This T cell receptor (beta chain) was sequenced for a study of lymphopenia after photon versus proton radiotherapy. This clone has only a few counts. Its antigen is undetermined. Study observations and caveats: Survival link was tested only in deceased patients; proton benefit remains a possibility. Relative stability marked proton patients; photon patients lost diversity and naive cells.

Generated by immunoSEQ multiplex PCR, the TCRdb table keeps only in-frame clones and is missing some. The sample yields tens of thousands of clones, around four fifths seen once. CDR1 and CDR2 from the germline V gene are LNHDA and SQIVND (reference sequence). CDR3 size: 11 residues. Trimming shortened V by 8 bases and J by 3 bases, and 7 bases separated the two germline ends. The sample was peripheral blood, taken from a patient treated with proton-based radiotherapy. This TCR derives from a man aged 55 to 70 with pancreatic cancer. The V call is TRBV19, the J call TRBJ1-2; unclear D gene. CDR3 DNA sequence: TGTGCCAGTCGAGATTACTATGGCTACACCTTC. This encodes CASRDYYGYTF.